This T cell receptor beta chain was captured by sequencing in a study of T cell clonality in common variable immunodeficiency. Germline lookup yields CDR1 SGHRS and CDR2 YFSETQ. CDR3 length equals 16 residues. TCRdb's table, derived via immunoSEQ multiplex PCR, lists solely in-frame clones and lacks some. The data list 35,000 to 55,000 clones, none observed once; about 10% falls to the top ten. This clone has a handful of counts. The observed sequence ends 3 residues before the CDR3 terminus, with the missing tail filled in from the germline J gene. The identical CDR3 is also encoded by other nucleotide sequences in the sample.

What was sequenced was peripheral blood mononuclear cells. The chain recombines TRBV5-1 with TRBJ1-2; D not certain. This clonotype was sampled from a person between 18 and 75 years old in good health. CDR3 protein: CASSLELVRGPGGYTF. The sequenced CDR3 bases are TGCGCCAGCAGCTTAGAACTTGTCAGAGGACCGGGGGGC.